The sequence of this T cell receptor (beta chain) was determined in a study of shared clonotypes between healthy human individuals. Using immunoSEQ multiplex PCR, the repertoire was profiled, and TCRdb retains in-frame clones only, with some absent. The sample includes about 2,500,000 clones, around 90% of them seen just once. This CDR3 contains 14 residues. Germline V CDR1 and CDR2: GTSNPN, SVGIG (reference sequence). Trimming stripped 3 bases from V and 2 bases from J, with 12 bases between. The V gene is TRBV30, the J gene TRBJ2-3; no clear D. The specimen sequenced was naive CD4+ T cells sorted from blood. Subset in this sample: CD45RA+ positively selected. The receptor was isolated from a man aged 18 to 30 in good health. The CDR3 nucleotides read TGTGCCTGGAGCGGTTTGGGCAACACAGATACGCAGTATTTT. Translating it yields CAWSGLGNTDTQYF.